What follows describes a single T cell receptor (beta chain). TCRdb's copy holds only in-frame clones and misses some; the assay was immunoSEQ multiplex PCR. In the table there are more than 15,000 clones, 75% to 80% of which are singletons. This CDR3 has 15 residues. The V gene's germline CDR1 is SGHKS and CDR2 YYEKEE (reference sequence). V lost 4 bases and J 3 bases, leaving 13 bases between the germline ends. Specified time point: inflamed ileum from the surgical specimen. This sample stems from a study of T cell repertoires in ileal Crohn's disease. J is TRBJ1-4 and V is TRBV5-5, with D unresolved. The sample taken for sequencing was ileal tissue. This receptor was obtained from an adult with Crohn's disease. This chain's CDR3 is CASSLTGISNEKLFF. In DNA, the CDR3 is TGTGCCAGCAGCCTTACCGGGATTTCTAATGAAAAACTGTTTTTT.